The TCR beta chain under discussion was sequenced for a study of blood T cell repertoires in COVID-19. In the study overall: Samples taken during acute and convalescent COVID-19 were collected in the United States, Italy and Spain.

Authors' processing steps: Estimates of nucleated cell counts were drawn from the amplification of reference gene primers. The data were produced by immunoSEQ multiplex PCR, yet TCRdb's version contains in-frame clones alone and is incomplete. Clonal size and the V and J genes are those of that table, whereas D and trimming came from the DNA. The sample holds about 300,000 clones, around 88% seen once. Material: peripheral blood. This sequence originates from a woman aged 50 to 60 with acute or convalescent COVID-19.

This CDR3 reads CASKPTVSLETQYF. The CDR3 DNA reads TGCGCCAGTAAGCCAACCGTTTCTTTAGAGACCCAGTACTTC. This rearrangement joins TRBV5-1 to TRBJ2-5; D uncertain. The CDR3 has 14 residues. V gave up 8 bases and J gave up 4 bases, with 18 bases separating them. The germline V gene encodes CDR1 SGHRS and CDR2 YFSETQ. Supplemented by reference TRBV5-1 and TRBJ2-5, the full variable domain reads KAGVTQTPRYLIKTRGQQVTLSCSPISGHRSVSWYQQTPGQGLQFLFEYFSETQRNKGNFPGRFSGRQFSNSRSEMNVSTLELGDSALYLCASKPTVSLETQYFGPGTRLLVL.